The rows below give T cell receptor beta chains drawn from one sample of a study of OX40 agonist ivuxolimab in advanced cancers. The assay was immunoSEQ multiplex PCR, and TCRdb's table has in-frame clones only and misses some. The sample consists of roughly 23,000 clones, 80% to 85% of them appearing once. The sequencing used CD4+ or CD8+ T cells sorted from blood, collected in a trial of the OX40 agonist ivuxolimab. Every receptor here comes from an adult with an advanced solid tumor such as melanoma, head and neck, liver or kidney cancer. Both conserved end residues are part of each CDR3. D genes are given only for firm matches. Clone size is given for some rows only: seen once, a few or many times, or a class if the clone is expanded.

>TRBJ1-1|16|TRBV6-5|-|-
TGTGCCAGCAGTTATGGCGTTCCCAGGGCGAACACTGAAGCTTTCTTT
CASSYGVPRANTEAFF
>TRBJ2-6|15|TRBV29-1|TRBD1|-
TGCAGCGTTGCCGGGACAGGGGCAATCGGAAACGTCCTGACTTTC
CSVAGTGAIGNVLTF
>TRBJ2-3|16|TRBV4-1|TRBD1|-
TGCGCCAGCACCCCGCTCCCGACAGGGGCGACAGATACGCAGTATTTT
CASTPLPTGATDTQYF
>TRBJ1-5|16|TRBV19|TRBD1|-
TGTGCCAGTATCGGGACAGGATCGCGAATCAATCAGCCCCAGCATTTT
CASIGTGSRINQPQHF
>TRBJ2-3|13|TRBV5-6|-|-
TGTGCCAGCAGCTTGGGATCGGTGGATACGCAGTATTTT
CASSLGSVDTQYF
>TRBJ2-2|14|TRBV6-5|-|-
TGTGCCAGCAGTTACTACCACAACACCGGGGAGCTGTTTTTT
CASSYYHNTGELFF
>TRBJ1-2|14|TRBV10-3|TRBD1|-
TGTGCCATCAGTCCACCGGGACAGAGCTATGGCTACACCTTC
CAISPPGQSYGYTF
>TRBJ1-1|13|TRBV7-8|-|-
TGTGCCAGCAGCTTATCGGGGAACACTGAAGCTTTCTTT
CASSLSGNTEAFF
>TRBJ2-5|15|TRBV14|-|-
TGTGCCAGCAGCCCAGAATGGGGAGGACAAGAGACCCAGTACTTC
CASSPEWGGQETQYF
>TRBJ2-2|12|TRBV9|-|once
TGTGCCAGCAGCGCGAACACCGGGGAGCTGTTTTTT
CASSANTGELFF
>TRBJ1-3|16|TRBV14|-|few
TGTGCCAGCAGCCAGTTACAGTTAAACTCTGGAAACACCATATATTTT
CASSQLQLNSGNTIYF
>TRBJ1-6|13|TRBV27|-|-
TGTGCCAGCACGTACAGCAGATATTCACCCCTCCACTTT
CASTYSRYSPLHF
>TRBJ1-5|13|TRBV4-3|-|-
TGCGCCAGCAGCCAAGATCTTCGTCAGCCCCAGCATTTT
CASSQDLRQPQHF
>TRBJ1-2|14|TRBV27|-|medium-sized
TGTGCCAGCAGTTTGACCGGGACCTTTAAGGGCTACACCTTC
CASSLTGTFKGYTF
>TRBJ1-2|15|TRBV19|-|-
TGTGCCAGTAGTCTCCCGTGGGTTCCTAACTATGGCTACACCTTC
CASSLPWVPNYGYTF
>TRBJ1-1|12|TRBV6-5|-|-
TGTGCCAGCAGTGCCTCAACCGCGCTAGCTTTCTTT
CASSASTALAFF
>TRBJ1-2|17|TRBV19|TRBD1|-
TGTGCCAGTAGTATAGATCGAGGACAGGGAACACCCTATGGCTACACCTTC
CASSIDRGQGTPYGYTF
>TRBJ1-2|14|TRBV2|TRBD1|once
TGTGCCAGCAGTCCGGGACAGGGAAACTATGGCTACACCTTC
CASSPGQGNYGYTF
>TRBJ2-3|17|TRBV9|TRBD2|-
TGTGCCAGCAGCGAAAACCTAGCGGAAACTAGCACAGATACGCAGTATTTT
CASSENLAETSTDTQYF
>TRBJ2-1|13|TRBV7-9|TRBD1|-
TGTGCCAGCAGCTTAGCTGCCCGGGACAGGGGGTTCTTC
CASSLAARDRGFF
>TRBJ2-7|14|TRBV7-9|-|-
TGTGCCAGCAGCCCCGGACGGGAAAGTGGCGAGCAGTACTTC
CASSPGRESGEQYF
>TRBJ1-5|16|TRBV5-3|-|-
TGTGCCAGAAGCTTGGCTGGGGGCGGAAGCAATCAGCCCCAGCATTTT
CARSLAGGGSNQPQHF
>TRBJ2-7|14|TRBV27|-|-
TGTGCCAGCAGTCTCCGACTAGACCCCAACGAGCAGTACTTC
CASSLRLDPNEQYF
>TRBJ1-5|13|TRBV9|-|-
TGTGCCAGCAGCGTAGGGAGCAATCAGCCCCAGCATTTT
CASSVGSNQPQHF
>TRBJ2-7|11|TRBV27|-|-
TGTGCCAGCAGTGACGCCTACGAGCAGTACTTC
CASSDAYEQYF
>TRBJ2-3|12|TRBV29-1|-|-
TGCAGCGTTGGGAGGGGGCAAGGTACGCAGTATTTT
CSVGRGQGTQYF
>TRBJ2-5|16|TRBV5-4|TRBD1|-
TGTGCCAGCAGCTTGTACAGGGGGCTTGAAGGAGAGACCCAGTACTTC
CASSLYRGLEGETQYF
>TRBJ2-2|13|TRBV29-1|-|-
TGCAGCGTCCACAGAGTGAACACCGGGGAGCTGTTTTTT
CSVHRVNTGELFF
>TRBJ2-7|18|TRBV10-1|-|-
TGCGCCAGCAGTGAGAGGGAGGGAGGGGGTCGATGGTCCTACGAGCAGTACTTC
CASSEREGGGRWSYEQYF
>TRBJ1-1|10|TRBV2|-|-
TGTGCCAGCCTAAATCATGAAGCTTTCTTT
CASLNHEAFF
>TRBJ2-2|17|TRBV11-3|-|-
TGTGCCAGCAGTCTCGGCGGGACCTTACCGAACACCGGGGAGCTGTTTTTT
CASSLGGTLPNTGELFF
>TRBJ2-1|15|TRBV5-5|TRBD2|-
TGTGCCAGCAGCCTCTGGACTAGCTCCTACAATGAGCAGTTCTTC
CASSLWTSSYNEQFF
>TRBJ1-6|17|TRBV7-9|-|-
TGTGCCAGCAGCTCGGGCCGGGGGGGACCCTATAATTCACCCCTCCACTTT
CASSSGRGGPYNSPLHF
>TRBJ1-1|15|TRBV5-4|-|-
TGTGCCACTACCCTGGGTCCAGGCTTGAACACTGAAGCTTTCTTT
CATTLGPGLNTEAFF
>TRBJ1-4|15|TRBV4-3|-|-
TGCGCCAGCAGCCAAGAGACAGGCCTAAATGAAAAACTGTTTTTT
CASSQETGLNEKLFF
>TRBJ2-7|16|TRBV27|TRBD1|-
TGTGCCAGCAGTTCAAGTTCGGGACAGAGCTCCTACGAGCAGTACTTC
CASSSSSGQSSYEQYF
>TRBJ1-1|14|TRBV5-1|-|-
TGCGCCAGCAGCTTGGCGGGGACGGGGACTGAAGCTTTCTTT
CASSLAGTGTEAFF
>TRBJ2-5|15|TRBV15|TRBD2|-
TGTGCCACCAGCAGAGAAGGAGGGGAGGGGGAGACCCAGTACTTC
CATSREGGEGETQYF
>TRBJ1-2|16|TRBV7-9|-|-
TGTGCCAGCAGCTATGAACACCCCCTATCGGACTATGGCTACACCTTC
CASSYEHPLSDYGYTF
>TRBJ2-2|16|TRBV19|TRBD2|-
TGTGCCAGTACCCGGACTAGCGGGGTTGGAACCGGGGAGCTGTTTTTT
CASTRTSGVGTGELFF
>TRBJ1-5|13|TRBV5-6|-|once
TGTGCCAGCAGCTTGTTGGGGGGGCAGCCCCAGCATTTT
CASSLLGGQPQHF
>TRBJ2-5|15|TRBV21-1|-|-
TGTGCCAGCACCGGAGTACAGGGGGCTAAAGAGACCCAGTACTTC
CASTGVQGAKETQYF
>TRBJ2-3|15|TRBV19|-|-
TGTGCCAGTAGTACCACAGGGTATCGGACAGATACGCAGTATTTT
CASSTTGYRTDTQYF
>TRBJ2-7|16|TRBV11-2|-|-
TGTGCCAGCAGCTTAGGGTGGGGGCCCGCCCGAGGGGAGCAGTACTTC
CASSLGWGPARGEQYF
>TRBJ1-4|17|TRBV7-9|-|-
TGTGCCAGCAGCTCAAGACAGGCTCGGGCAACTAATGAAAAACTGTTTTTT
CASSSRQARATNEKLFF
>TRBJ1-6|13|TRBV10-1|-|few
TGCGCCAGCAGAGGCCCCGGACTTTCACCCCTCCACTTT
CASRGPGLSPLHF
>TRBJ1-4|14|TRBV7-9|TRBD1|-
TGTGCCAGCAGCCCTCGGGCAGGGGGCTTGAAACTGTTTTTT
CASSPRAGGLKLFF
>TRBJ1-2|12|TRBV27|TRBD1|-
TGTGCCAGCGCAACAGGGGGCCTGGGCTACACCTTC
CASATGGLGYTF
>TRBJ2-7|13|TRBV21-1|-|-
TGTGCAGGGAGCGGACAGGCCCCCTACGAGCAGTACTTC
CAGSGQAPYEQYF
>TRBJ2-1|11|TRBV7-9|-|-
TGTGCCAGCAGGTTCGGAAATGAGCAGTTCTTC
CASRFGNEQFF
>TRBJ1-6|18|TRBV5-6|TRBD1|-
TGTGCCAGCAGCTTTGTCGTGGAAACCGGGACAGGGGATTCACCCCTCCACTTT
CASSFVVETGTGDSPLHF
>TRBJ2-1|15|TRBV21-1|-|-
TGTGCCAGCAGCAAAGGGACAGGGGAGGGGTTTGAGCAGTTCTTC
CASSKGTGEGFEQFF
>TRBJ1-2|14|TRBV2|TRBD1|once
TGTGCCAGCAGTGAATGGGACAGGGATTATGGCTACACCTTC
CASSEWDRDYGYTF
>TRBJ2-5|14|TRBV7-2|-|-
TGTGCCAGCAGCTTGGGGGGGCCGCGAGAGACCCAGTACTTC
CASSLGGPRETQYF